Shown below are 23 T cell receptor beta chains from a single sample sequenced in a study of blood T cell repertoires in COVID-19. Assay: immunoSEQ multiplex PCR; the TCRdb copy retains only in-frame clones and omits some. The sample records about 54,000 clones, about 84% being singletons. Sequenced: peripheral blood. The source of these receptors is a man aged 40-49 years with active COVID-19.

This rearrangement joins TRBV4-1 to TRBJ2-1, with 9 bases that match TRBD2. CDR1 is MGHRA, CDR2 YSYEKL, per germline. V was pared by 0 bases and J by 9 bases, with 6 bases of the junction left unmatched. This CDR3 is 15 amino acids long. The CDR3 DNA follows: TGCGCCAGCAGCCAAGATAGCGGGAGAAATCCTGAGCAGTTCTTC. This codes for CASSQDSGRNPEQFF.

The chain joins TRBV4-1 to TRBJ1-5, with 7 positions matching TRBD1. The CDR3 is 15 residues long. The junction had 5 bases not matched to a gene; V was cut back by 3 bases and J by 3 bases. Germline CDR1 is MGHRA and CDR2 is YSYEKL. CDR3 sequence: CASSQTTGANQPQHF. CDR3 in DNA: TGCGCCAGCAGCCAGACCACAGGGGCCAATCAGCCCCAGCATTTT.

The chain combines TRBV28 with TRBJ2-2, with 12 bases lining up with TRBD2. CDR3 length: 16 amino acids. J was trimmed by 6 bases and V by 4 bases; bases with no gene match: 6. Germline V gene lookup returns CDR1 MDHEN and CDR2 SYDVKM. The CDR3 sequence is CASSSTSGRGAGELFF. For the CDR3, the DNA is TGTGCCAGCAGTTCGACTAGCGGGAGAGGCGCCGGGGAGCTGTTTTTT.

This clone was seen a single time. This chain connects TRBV7-3 to TRBJ1-2; 9 bases fit TRBD1. This CDR3 spans 14 amino acids. CDR1 is SGHTA, CDR2 FQGTGA, per germline. J gave up 8 bases and V 7 bases, and 11 bases lay outside the gene matches. This CDR3 is CASTQDRGIGGYTF. In DNA form, the CDR3 reads TGTGCCAGCACCCAAGACAGGGGGATTGGCGGCTACACCTTC.

J is TRBJ1-1 and V is TRBV19; D might be TRBD1 (5 bases). V was pared by 6 bases and J by 4 bases, with 12 bases between. The CDR3 runs 13 residues. Looked up from germline, CDR1 is LNHDA and CDR2 is SQIVND (reference sequence). In DNA, the CDR3 is TGTGCCAGTAGCCTTCCCGGGGGCACTGAAGCTTTCTTT. Encoded protein: CASSLPGGTEAFF.

V usage is TRBV11-2 and J usage is TRBJ1-3, with 8 bases lining up with TRBD1. Germline CDR1 SGHAT, CDR2 FQNNGV. CDR3 length: 14 residues. Unmatched junction bases numbered 0, after V lost 3 bases and J lost 2 bases. Here the CDR3 reads CASSLDRAGNTIYF. DNA of the CDR3: TGTGCCAGCAGCTTGGACAGGGCTGGAAACACCATATATTTT.

The chain couples TRBV29-1 to TRBJ2-1, with D perhaps matching TRBD1 (6 bases). Trimming pared 1 base from V and 9 bases from J, leaving 16 bases between. The CDR3 has 14 residues. Germline lookup yields CDR1 SQVTM and CDR2 ANQGSEA. Here the CDR3 reads CSVEVGGARGEQFF. The DNA for the CDR3 is TGCAGCGTTGAAGTAGGGGGAGCACGAGGTGAGCAGTTCTTC.

The chain joins TRBV7-3 to TRBJ2-7; maybe TRBD2 (7 bases). Germline V gene lookup returns CDR1 SGHTA and CDR2 FQGTGA. The CDR3 has 13 amino acids. With 5 bases removed from V and 7 bases from J, the gap between germline ends came to 15 bases. The CDR3 sequence is CASSPGASGEQYF. The CDR3 bases are TGTGCCAGCAGCCCAGGGGCTAGCGGAGAGCAGTACTTC.

The V gene is TRBV25-1, the J gene TRBJ2-7; TRBD1 aligns across 7 bases. V dropped 10 bases and J dropped 4; count of bases not matched to a gene: 16. The CDR3 totals 15 residues. Germline V gene sequence: CDR1 MGHDK, CDR2 SYGVNS. CDR3 region: CATPRRDSLGYEQYF. The CDR3 nucleotides are TGTGCCACCCCCAGAAGGGACAGCTTGGGATACGAGCAGTACTTC.

The chain links TRBV19 to TRBJ1-6; 7 bases are a match to TRBD1. Trimming removed 3 bases from V and 7 bases from J; junction bases left unmatched: 6. Germline V lookup: CDR1 LNHDA, CDR2 SQIVND (reference sequence). The CDR3 consists of 15 residues. This CDR3 is CASSIIGQENSPLHF. CDR3 nucleotides: TGTGCCAGTAGTATCATTGGACAGGAGAATTCACCCCTCCACTTT. The complete variable domain, with remaining parts taken from reference TRBV19 and TRBJ1-6, reads DGGITQSPKYLFRKEGQNVTLSCEQNLNHDAMYWYRQDPGQGLRLIYYSQIVNDFQKGDIAEGYSVSREKKESFPLTVTSAQKNPTAFYLCASSIIGQENSPLHFGNGTRLTVT.

The rearrangement uses TRBV4-1 and TRBJ1-4, with 10 bases aligning to TRBD1. Germline values: CDR1 MGHRA, CDR2 YSYEKL. Trimming cost V 1 base and J 8 bases; bases outside gene matches: 4. The CDR3 has 15 residues. The CDR3 is CASSQGQGAGEKLFF. The CDR3 bases are TGCGCCAGCAGCCAAGGACAGGGGGCAGGGGAAAAACTGTTTTTT.

V usage is TRBV6-1 and J usage is TRBJ2-7; 7 nucleotides match TRBD1. V lost 3 bases and J lost 1; bases outside the gene matches: 3. This CDR3 has 14 residues. Germline V lookup: CDR1 MNHNS, CDR2 SASEGT. CDR3 sequence reads: CASSEGTASYEQYF. The CDR3, as DNA: TGTGCCAGCAGTGAGGGGACAGCTTCCTACGAGCAGTACTTC.

The chain joins TRBV9 to TRBJ1-3; no reliable D call. The germline CDR1 and CDR2 sequences are SGDLS and YYNGEE. This CDR3 contains 15 residues. V was shortened by 0 bases and J by 0 bases, with 7 bases between the two germline ends. Here the CDR3 reads CASSVEGSSGNTIYF. The CDR3, as DNA: TGTGCCAGCAGCGTAGAAGGGAGCTCTGGAAACACCATATATTTT.

The genes are TRBV18 and TRBJ2-7; no clear D. V was cut by 6 bases and J by 5 bases, with 17 bases left in between. The CDR3 runs 14 residues. In germline, CDR1 is KGHSH, CDR2 LQKENI. CDR3 coding DNA: TGTGCCAGCTCCGAACTCATACGAGGCGACGAGCAGTACTTC. Amino acids: CASSELIRGDEQYF.

The rearrangement uses TRBV7-2 and TRBJ1-6, with 9 bases matching TRBD1. CDR1 is SGHTA, CDR2 FQGNSA, per germline. J lost 10 bases, V lost 2 bases, and 9 bases had no gene match. CDR3 size: 16 residues. The CDR3 region is CASSLSGTGTGSPLHF. DNA of the CDR3: TGTGCCAGCAGCTTATCGGGGACAGGGACTGGATCACCCCTCCACTTT. Full variable domain (remainder filled in from reference TRBV7-2 and TRBJ1-6): GAGVSQSPSNKVTEKGKDVELRCDPISGHTALYWYRQSLGQGLEFLIYFQGNSAPDKSGLPSDRFSAERTGGSVSTLTIQRTQQEDSAVYLCASSLSGTGTGSPLHFGNGTRLTVT.

J is TRBJ1-2 and V is TRBV20-1; D uncertain. The V gene lost 6 bases and the J gene lost 5 bases, with 22 bases spanning the gap. Germline V gene sequence: CDR1 DFQATT, CDR2 SNEGSKA (reference sequence). The CDR3 is made up of 15 amino acids. This CDR3 reads CSASPREVVRYGYTF. CDR3 sequence (DNA): TGCAGTGCCAGTCCGAGGGAGGTTGTGCGATATGGCTACACCTTC.

The chain links TRBV29-1 to TRBJ1-4, with 11 bases fitting TRBD1. This CDR3 comprises 15 residues. Germline V CDR1 and CDR2: SQVTM, ANQGSEA. The V segment lost 6 bases and the J segment 8 bases; nucleotides outside the gene matches: 11. In DNA form, the CDR3 reads TGCAGCGTGGTCGCCGGGACAGGGGGGAACGAAAAACTGTTTTTT. Translating gives CSVVAGTGGNEKLFF. Combining the CDR3 with reference TRBV29-1 and TRBJ1-4 gives the whole variable domain SAVISQKPSRDICQRGTSLTIQCQVDSQVTMMFWYRQQPGQSLTLIATANQGSEATYESGFVIDKFPISRPNLTFSTLTVSNMSPEDSSIYLCSVVAGTGGNEKLFFGSGTQLSVL.

A single count supports this clone. The chain uses TRBV19 and TRBJ1-3; unclear D gene. There are 18 residues in the CDR3. The ends were cut back, 6 bases at V and 2 bases at J, with 23 bases in the middle. The germline V gene has CDR1 LNHDA and CDR2 SQIVND (reference sequence). CDR3 sequence reads: CASSGSPRAAVTGNTIYF. In nucleotides, the CDR3 is TGTGCCAGTAGCGGGAGCCCTCGGGCCGCCGTTACTGGAAACACCATATATTTT.

The chain combines TRBV7-6 with TRBJ1-4; D remains unclear. The ends were cut back, 4 bases at V and 5 bases at J, with 8 bases in the middle. Germline loops: CDR1 SGHVS, CDR2 FNYEAQ. The CDR3 extends over 13 amino acids. DNA for the CDR3: TGTGCCAGCAGCTCTCAAGAGAATGAAAAACTGTTTTTT. Translating gives CASSSQENEKLFF.

The CDR3 nucleotides read TGTGCCAGCAGCCTATCACCGGGACTAGCGCAAAATGAGCAGTTCTTC. It yields the protein CASSLSPGLAQNEQFF. V is TRBV9 and J is TRBJ2-1; 10 nucleotides line up with TRBD2. The CDR3 consists of 16 residues. The germline gives CDR1 SGDLS, CDR2 YYNGEE. J gave up 7 bases and V 4 bases, and 11 bases lay outside the gene matches.

The chain couples TRBV18 to TRBJ1-2; weak D call: TRBD1 (5 bases). V dropped 1 base and J dropped 1 base, with 19 bases sitting between them. The CDR3 is 18 amino acids. Per germline, CDR1 KGHSH and CDR2 LQKENI. CDR3: CASSPLGPGSSLNYGYTF. CDR3 bases: TGTGCCAGCTCACCACTCGGGCCAGGGTCTTCTCTTAACTATGGCTACACCTTC.

Comment on this clone: The sample carries other DNA sequences with the same CDR3. This chain connects TRBV7-9 to TRBJ2-3; a possible D gene is TRBD1 (5 bases). The CDR3 spans 14 residues. Germline V CDR1 and CDR2: SEHNR, FQNEAQ (reference sequence). V was shortened by 1 base and J by 5 bases, with 10 bases between the two germline ends. CDR3 loop: CASSLEGSGDTQYF. The DNA for the CDR3 is TGTGCCAGCAGCTTAGAGGGGTCTGGAGATACGCAGTATTTT.

This clone is a singleton in its sample. V usage is TRBV6-5 and J usage is TRBJ2-7; 9 bases line up with TRBD1. The CDR3 length is 16 residues. V lost 0 bases, J lost 0 bases, and 3 bases stayed unmatched. Germline V gene lookup returns CDR1 MNHEY and CDR2 SVGAGI. The CDR3 is CASSYSRTGDSYEQYF. The CDR3 DNA reads as TGTGCCAGCAGTTACTCGAGGACAGGGGACTCCTACGAGCAGTACTTC.